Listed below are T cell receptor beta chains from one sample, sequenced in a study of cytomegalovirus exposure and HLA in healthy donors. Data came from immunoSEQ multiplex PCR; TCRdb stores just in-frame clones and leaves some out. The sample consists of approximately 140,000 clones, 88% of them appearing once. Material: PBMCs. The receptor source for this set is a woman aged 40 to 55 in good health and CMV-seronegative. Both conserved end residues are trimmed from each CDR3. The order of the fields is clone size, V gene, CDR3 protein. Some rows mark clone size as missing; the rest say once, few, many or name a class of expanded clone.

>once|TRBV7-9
ASRFSGQTEAF
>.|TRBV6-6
ATTTGAADTQY
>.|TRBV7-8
ASSPTRTGSVGNTIY
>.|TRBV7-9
SSSRRQNNEKLF
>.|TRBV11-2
ASATSGSGFYEQY
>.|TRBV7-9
ASRDGTDNQPQH
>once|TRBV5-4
ASSLVGGVGTDTQY
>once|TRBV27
ASSPTGPLGYT
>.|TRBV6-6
ASSYVTSGNNEQF
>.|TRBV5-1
ASGRTGGTYEQY
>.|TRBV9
ASSVLNRGHTDTQY
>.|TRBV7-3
ASSLVAGENEQF
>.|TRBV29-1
SYRQGSTNTEAF
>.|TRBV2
ASSELAGGTQY
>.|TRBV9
ASSVDPSGRANTQY
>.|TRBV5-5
ASSQGQNYGYT
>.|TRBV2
ASRMTGNTDTQY
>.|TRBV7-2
ASSAQRDQPQH
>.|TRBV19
ASSKMRGTDTQY
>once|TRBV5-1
ASSLATSGGVNEQF
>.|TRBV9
ASSSAPSGANVLT
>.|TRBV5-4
ASSLVTEAYGYT
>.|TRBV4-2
ASSQSREETQY
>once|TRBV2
ASKPGVGNTGELF
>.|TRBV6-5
ASSYQGGVQETQY
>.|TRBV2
ASSGQGQETQY
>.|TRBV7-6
ASSLGRTGVYEQY
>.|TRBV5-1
ASSLNGGRSAGELF
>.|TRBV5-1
ASSLPGQGYEQY
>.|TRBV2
ASSGLAGGPEYEQY
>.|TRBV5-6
ASSPGLAGIYNEQF
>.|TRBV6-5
ASSPPGAGVEELF
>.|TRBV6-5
ASSRRVAGNTIY
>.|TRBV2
ASSRSPGPEETQY
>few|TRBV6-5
ASSSQGTSGTREQY
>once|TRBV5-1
ASSPRDRDGGEKLF
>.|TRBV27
ASSFGGGRTREF
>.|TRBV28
ASSLPGGALNTEAF
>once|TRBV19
ASSMEALWGHNEQF
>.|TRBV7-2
ASSPGERIQY
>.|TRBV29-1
SVVWGQRNTEAF
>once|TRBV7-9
ASSLDSGGLGTQY
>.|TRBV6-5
ASRDSGTNYNEQF
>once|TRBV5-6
ASSSYPRSDTQY
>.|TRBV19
ASDNLSSGNTIY
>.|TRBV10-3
AISESGQGSNEQF
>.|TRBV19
ASSIDTSGYEQH
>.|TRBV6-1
ASSGARDSFVKLF
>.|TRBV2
ASERGIAGGGKTQY
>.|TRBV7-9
ASSRGLAGAGELF
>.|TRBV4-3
ASSQLYPPSGDTQY
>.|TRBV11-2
ASTLQGGNTEAF
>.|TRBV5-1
ASKTGIDEQF